This TCR beta chain was obtained from a study of T cell repertoires in cytomegalovirus infection. Overall study context: Indications of both CMV infection and matching HLA type were provided by public TCR beta signatures.

General observations from the study: Pooled public TCR beta family frequency picked out CMV carriers with the relevant HLA. Predominance within the ex vivo response was attributable to HLA-C-restricted CMV-specific TCR beta clonotypes.

MiXCR, applied by TCRdb to the reads, yields one record per CDR3 protein. The sample lists around 800,000 distinct CDR3 sequences; 32% were seen once. A remark on this clonotype: Antigen specificity is unknown. It may be a read error: a sequence one base away is much more abundant.

The sequence was collected from a human donor in good health (CMV status not recorded). Some clones in this sample may be carry-over from other donors' samples. Sequenced here: cultured CD8+ T cells from PBMCs, sampled from culture after CMV antigen stimulation.

The chain's CDR3 is CASSPWVGRGGNGELFF. DNA for the CDR3: TGTGCCAGCAGTCCTTGGGTGGGACGGGGTGGTAACGGGGAGCTGTTTTTT. The V and J genes are TRBV12-3 or TRBV12-4 and TRBJ2-2; D may be TRBD1 or TRBD2 (5 bases each). V lost 5 bases to trimming and J lost 7 bases, with 23 bases between them. This CDR3 contains 17 residues.